The 19 T cell receptor beta chains given below trace back to one sample, sequenced in a study of shared clonotypes between healthy human individuals. Clones were read by immunoSEQ multiplex PCR, and TCRdb kept only the in-frame ones, dropping some. The sample has more than 550,000 clones; around 90% are singletons. Sequencing input: memory CD8+ T cells from PBMCs. The subset was: CD45RO+ cells pooled with CCR7-negative TemRA cells. These receptors all stem from a man between 18 and 35 years old in good health. Some clones in this sample may be carry-over from other donors' samples.

The gene calls are TRBV28 and TRBJ2-1; 9 bases are shared with TRBD1. V lost 5 bases and J lost 3; bases outside the gene matches: 8. CDR1 MDHEN and CDR2 SYDVKM come from the germline V gene. The CDR3 contains 16 residues. The CDR3 sequence is CASSTPQGAIYNEQFF. CDR3 sequence (DNA): TGTGCCAGCAGTACCCCACAGGGGGCTATCTACAATGAGCAGTTCTTC.

The gene calls are TRBV27 and TRBJ2-1, with D unresolved. Trimming shortened V by 4 bases and J by 0 bases, and 7 bases separated the two germline ends. The CDR3 has 14 amino acids. Germline CDR1 is MNHEY and CDR2 is SMNVEV (reference sequence). The CDR3: CASSSPSSYNEQFF. CDR3 nucleotides: TGTGCCAGCAGTTCCCCAAGCTCCTACAATGAGCAGTTCTTC.

This sequence joins TRBV4-2 and TRBJ2-1, with TRBD1 as a possible D gene (8 bases). This CDR3 spans 16 amino acids. V lost 0 bases and J lost 12, with 21 bases in between. Germline V gene data show CDR1 as LGHNA and CDR2 as YNFKEQ. The CDR3 spells CASSQEQGGTTMGQFF. The CDR3 DNA follows: TGTGCCAGCAGCCAAGAACAGGGGGGGACAACCATGGGGCAGTTCTTC.

The chain joins TRBV28 to TRBJ1-2, with 10 bases that match TRBD1. Germline V CDR1 and CDR2: MDHEN, SYDVKM. J was trimmed by 1 base and V by 3 bases; bases with no gene match: 2. The CDR3 has 15 residues. The CDR3 DNA reads TGTGCCAGCAGTTTGACAGGGGGCGTTAACTATGGCTACACCTTC. This sequence encodes CASSLTGGVNYGYTF.

Remarks on this clone: An end of the junction does not agree with germline; a read error may underlie this. The CDR3 nucleotides read TGTGTCAGCAGCTTAACGGAGGAGGGCCTGCTATTT. This gives the protein CVSSLTEEGLLF. J is TRBJ1-1 and V is TRBV7-9; unclear D gene. This CDR3 comprises 12 residues. Germline values: CDR1 SEHNR, CDR2 FQNEAQ (reference sequence).

This chain links TRBV7-8 with TRBJ2-1; either TRBD1 or TRBD2 may fit D (5 bases each). Germline-derived CDR1 and CDR2 are SGHVS and FQNEAQ. Trimming left V 3 bases short and J 0 bases short, with 12 bases between. The CDR3 consists of 16 residues. The CDR3 here is CASSFQRGSSYNEQFF. The CDR3 DNA follows: TGTGCCAGCAGCTTTCAACGGGGCAGCTCCTACAATGAGCAGTTCTTC.

This clone appeared once. J is TRBJ2-1 and V is TRBV14; TRBD2 matches 11 bases. Germline CDR1 and CDR2: SGHDN and FVKESK. The junction had 1 base not matched to a gene; V was cut back by 2 bases and J by 1 base. The CDR3 runs 16 residues. In DNA, the CDR3 is TGTGCCAGCAGCCAACTAGCGGGAGGATCCTACAATGAGCAGTTCTTC. Translation gives CASSQLAGGSYNEQFF. Looking up the rest from reference TRBV14 and TRBJ2-1 gives the full variable domain: EAGVTQFPSHSVIEKGQTVTLRCDPISGHDNLYWYRRVMGKEIKFLLHFVKESKQDESGMPNNRFLAERTGGTYSTLKVQPAELEDSGVYFCASSQLAGGSYNEQFFGPGTRLTVL.

This clone is a singleton in its sample. The genes are TRBV5-1 and TRBJ2-2; TRBD1 matches 8 bases. Germline CDR1 reads SGHRS; CDR2 reads YFSETQ. The CDR3 has 16 residues. Trimming removed 3 bases from V and 3 bases from J; junction bases left unmatched: 7. The CDR3 reads CASSSMTGEDTGELFF. For the CDR3, the DNA is TGCGCCAGCAGCTCCATGACAGGGGAGGACACCGGGGAGCTGTTTTTT.

The V call is TRBV4-3, the J call TRBJ1-2; D possibly corresponds to TRBD1 (6 bases). The CDR3 contains 13 residues. Per germline, CDR1 LGHNA and CDR2 YSLEER. V lost 7 bases and J lost 8, with 17 bases in between. The CDR3 DNA reads TGCGCCAGCACCCCGGGGGGGGCAGGAGGCTACACCTTC. Protein product: CASTPGGAGGYTF.

The rearrangement links TRBV5-1 to TRBJ2-3, with D possibly called TRBD1 or TRBD2 (5 bases each). The CDR3 loop spans 15 amino acids. Germline V CDR1 and CDR2: SGHRS, YFSETQ. Deletions cut 2 bases from V and 2 bases from J, with 12 bases between. CDR3 protein: CASSFGDGNTDTQYF. Written as DNA, the CDR3 is TGCGCCAGCAGCTTCGGGGACGGCAACACAGATACGCAGTATTTT.

This clone came up a few times. This chain uses TRBV4-1 with TRBJ1-5, with a tentative D call TRBD1 (5 bases). V shed 2 bases and J shed 6 bases, with 14 bases lying between them. The germline V gene has CDR1 MGHRA and CDR2 YSYEKL. This CDR3 is 15 amino acids long. CDR3 region: CASSQRGQGGQPQHF. Written as DNA, the CDR3 is TGCGCCAGCAGCCAACGCGGGCAGGGCGGTCAGCCCCAGCATTTT.

The chain has TRBV7-9 and TRBJ1-2; 9 bases are shared with TRBD1. V lost 5 bases to trimming and J lost 5 bases; unmatched junction nucleotides: 12. Germline lookup yields CDR1 SEHNR and CDR2 FQNEAQ (reference sequence). This CDR3 contains 16 residues. CDR3 loop: CASSHIPGTGIYGYTF. The CDR3 DNA sequence: TGTGCCAGCAGCCACATTCCCGGGACAGGGATATATGGCTACACCTTC.

Details on this clone: The same CDR3 arises from other DNA sequences in this sample as well. The CDR3 coding sequence is TGTGCCAGCAGCACAGGGGGCACTGAAGCTTTCTTT. It specifies CASSTGGTEAFF. The V and J genes are TRBV28 and TRBJ1-1, with 8 bases lining up with TRBD1. The CDR3 is 12 amino acids. Germline V CDR1 and CDR2: MDHEN, SYDVKM. Trimming took 6 bases from V and 4 from J; bases not matched to a gene: 1.

This chain uses TRBV6-4 with TRBJ2-2, with no clear D. V was cut by 4 bases and J by 3 bases, with 9 bases left in between. The CDR3 contains 14 residues. Germline V CDR1 and CDR2: MRHNA, SNTAGT. The CDR3 sequence is CASSGDWDTGELFF. The CDR3 nucleotides are TGTGCCAGCAGTGGCGATTGGGACACCGGGGAGCTGTTTTTT.

This clone has only one observation. The chain uses TRBV28 and TRBJ1-5, with no clear D. The CDR3 spans 20 residues. V gave up 1 base and J gave up 3 bases, with 25 bases separating them. Germline V gene lookup returns CDR1 MDHEN and CDR2 SYDVKM. In DNA form, the CDR3 reads TGTGCCAGCAGTTTATTGAAGTGGGCGCTGGCGGGGAAGGACAATCAGCCCCAGCATTTT. Amino acids: CASSLLKWALAGKDNQPQHF.

The chain combines TRBV10-3 with TRBJ2-1, with 9 bases lining up with TRBD1. The ends lost 4 bases at V and 6 bases at J; junction bases unmatched: 7. Germline V gene lookup returns CDR1 ENHRY and CDR2 SYGVKD. The CDR3 runs 15 residues. The DNA of the CDR3 is TGTGCCATCAGTGGCCCGCTGACAGGGGGCAATGAGCAGTTCTTC. Encoded protein: CAISGPLTGGNEQFF.

This clone was found once. The sample holds other DNA sequences that translate to the same CDR3. V is TRBV27 and J is TRBJ2-7; D remains ambiguous. This CDR3 has 13 residues. Germline lookup yields CDR1 MNHEY and CDR2 SMNVEV (reference sequence). V was cut by 2 bases and J by 1 base, with 6 bases left in between. In nucleotides, the CDR3 is TGTGCCAGCAGTTTAGGTGGGTCCTACGAGCAGTACTTC. Encoded protein: CASSLGGSYEQYF.

This clone was recorded a few times. This rearrangement joins TRBV15 to TRBJ2-5; 11 nucleotides match TRBD2. J gave up 7 bases and V 4 bases, and 14 bases lay outside the gene matches. Germline CDR1 is LNHNV and CDR2 is YYDKDF (reference sequence). The CDR3 consists of 17 residues. The CDR3 nucleotides are TGTGCCACCAGCACCGACCCACTAGCGGGAGCCGCGGGGACCCAGTACTTC. Its translation is CATSTDPLAGAAGTQYF.

This clone appeared a single time. The rearrangement uses TRBV19 and TRBJ1-4; D not certain. The CDR3 covers 14 residues. Germline lookup yields CDR1 LNHDA and CDR2 SQIVND (reference sequence). V was shortened by 7 bases and J by 5 bases, with 14 bases between the two germline ends. The CDR3 loop is CASTFHTANEKLFF. The DNA for the CDR3 is TGTGCCAGTACCTTTCACACGGCAAATGAAAAACTGTTTTTT.